This entry lists 9 T cell receptor beta chains sequenced from one sample in a study of control samples from healthy donors and cancer patients. Profiling relied on immunoSEQ multiplex PCR, and the TCRdb table lists in-frame clones only, not all of them. The data show 120,000 or so clones, 90% seen once. The sample consisted of blood. The receptor set was obtained from a man aged 18 to 35 in good health.

This chain links TRBV10-2 with TRBJ2-3; TRBD1 might be the D (5 bases). V lost 3 bases and J 1 base, leaving 8 bases between the germline ends. The V gene's germline CDR1 is WSHSY and CDR2 SAAADI. The CDR3 contains 14 residues. The CDR3, as DNA: TGCGCCAGCAGTGATATGACAGGCACAGATACGCAGTATTTT. It specifies CASSDMTGTDTQYF.

The CDR3 coding sequence is TGTGCCAGCAGCTTCGGGGGGGTCAGCAATCAGCCCCAGCATTTT. Amino acid sequence: CASSFGGVSNQPQHF. The V and J genes are TRBV7-8 and TRBJ1-5; possibly TRBD1 for D (5 bases). Trimming shortened V by 3 bases and J by 1 base, and 10 bases separated the two germline ends. The CDR3 contains 15 residues. The germline gives CDR1 SGHVS, CDR2 FQNEAQ.

The V gene is TRBV2, the J gene TRBJ2-7; the match to TRBD1 covers 7 bases. The J segment lost 5 bases and the V segment lost 6 bases, leaving 1 base of the junction unmatched. This CDR3 comprises 11 residues. CDR1 SNHLY and CDR2 FYNNEI come from the germline V gene. In nucleotides, the CDR3 is TGTGCCAGCAGAGGGGGCAACGAGCAGTACGTC. It codes for CASRGGNEQYV.

The chain joins TRBV19 to TRBJ2-3; D may be TRBD2 (6 bases). CDR3 length: 18 residues. V lost 3 bases and J 3 bases, leaving 22 bases between the germline ends. Germline V gives CDR1 LNHDA, CDR2 SQIVND (reference sequence). CDR3 sequence reads: CASSIWVGGLPQTDTQYF. The CDR3 nucleotides are TGTGCCAGTAGTATCTGGGTTGGCGGACTACCACAAACAGATACGCAGTATTTT.

This chain joins TRBV19 and TRBJ2-3; 7 bases fit TRBD1. The CDR3 has 16 residues. V shed 2 bases, J shed 4 bases, and the junction held 9 bases outside the gene matches. Germline CDR1 and CDR2: LNHDA and SQIVND (reference sequence). The CDR3 coding sequence is TGTGCCAGTAGTATAATATTCGGGACAGAATCAGATACGCAGTATTTT. Protein sequence: CASSIIFGTESDTQYF.

The sample holds one count of this clone. The chain uses TRBV11-3 and TRBJ2-3, with D perhaps TRBD1 (5 bases). Deletions cut 5 bases from V and 4 bases from J, with 13 bases between. The CDR3 contains 14 residues. The germline CDR1 and CDR2 sequences are SGHNT and YENEEA. CDR3 DNA: TGTGCCAGCAGCCCCAGGACATTTCCAGATACGCAGTATTTT. This sequence encodes CASSPRTFPDTQYF.

The chain has TRBV5-6 and TRBJ1-4, with D perhaps TRBD1 (5 bases). Trimming left V 2 bases short and J 0 bases short, with 14 bases between. The germline V gene has CDR1 SGHDT and CDR2 YYEEEE. This CDR3 has 17 amino acids. CDR3 DNA sequence: TGTGCCAGCAGCTTACGCACGGGGCTGGCAACTAATGAAAAACTGTTTTTT. This encodes CASSLRTGLATNEKLFF.

The V call is TRBV7-2, the J call TRBJ2-5, with D unresolved. Trimming cost V 5 bases and J 2 bases, with 12 bases left between them. The germline V gene has CDR1 SGHTA and CDR2 FQGNSA. The CDR3 covers 14 residues. The CDR3: CASSADRGQETQYF. The CDR3 nucleotides read TGTGCCAGCAGCGCCGATCGAGGTCAAGAGACCCAGTACTTC.

The V gene is TRBV6-2 or TRBV6-3, the J gene TRBJ1-1; 10 bases map to TRBD1. The V and J ends lost 5 bases and 5 bases, in that order; junction bases with no gene match: 2. This CDR3 contains 13 residues. Germline CDR1 reads MNHEY; CDR2 reads SVGEGT. CDR3 amino acids: CASSDRGHTEAFF. CDR3 nucleotides: TGTGCCAGCAGTGACAGGGGGCATACTGAAGCTTTCTTT.